The 10 T cell receptor beta chains below come from one sample, sequenced in a study of blood T cell repertoires in COVID-19. Some clones are missing from TCRdb's copy, which holds only in-frame ones; the method was immunoSEQ multiplex PCR. The top ten hold about 3.4% of the sample, which has 200,000 to 250,000 clones, 82% seen once. Sequenced input: PBMCs or T cells enriched from blood (not recorded which). These receptors all come from an older woman who had recovered from COVID-19.

This clone was counted once. The chain has TRBV29-1 and TRBJ1-5; 10 bases match TRBD1. The CDR3 is made up of 15 amino acids. The germline V gene has CDR1 SQVTM and CDR2 ANQGSEA. Trimming took 4 bases from V and 7 from J; bases not matched to a gene: 10. The CDR3 is CSVGEGQGITQPQHF. The CDR3 DNA reads TGCAGCGTTGGTGAGGGACAGGGGATAACGCAGCCCCAGCATTTT.

The chain employs TRBV27 and TRBJ2-5; TRBD2 might be the D (6 bases). Germline V CDR1 and CDR2: MNHEY, SMNVEV (reference sequence). V lost 3 bases and J 6 bases, leaving 11 bases between the germline ends. The CDR3 has 13 residues. CDR3 amino acids: CASSLGSGKTQYF. CDR3 bases: TGTGCCAGCAGTTTGGGTAGCGGAAAGACCCAGTACTTC.

This chain links TRBV23-1 with TRBJ1-4; 7 positions match TRBD1. TRBV23-1 is flagged as an ORF with uncertain function. The CDR3 covers 18 residues. The ends lost 0 bases at V and 7 bases at J; junction bases unmatched: 14. The CDR3, as DNA: TGCGCCAGCAGTCAATCGCGAGACAGGGCTCGGATTGGTGAAAAACTGTTTTTT. Translated, it gives CASSQSRDRARIGEKLFF.

About this clone: The identical CDR3 is also encoded by other nucleotide sequences in the sample. The chain has TRBV12-3 or TRBV12-4 and TRBJ1-2; TRBD1 matches 9 bases. J lost 6 bases, V lost 6 bases, and 2 bases had no gene match. The CDR3 loop spans 12 amino acids. The CDR3 DNA reads as TGTGCCAGCAGCCGGACAGGGGATGGCTACACCTTC. Amino acids: CASSRTGDGYTF.

This clone is a singleton in its sample. This rearrangement joins TRBV18 to TRBJ2-2; perhaps TRBD2 as D (7 bases). This CDR3 spans 14 amino acids. The V end lost 0 bases, the J end lost 6 bases, and 8 bases lay between the germline ends. CDR1 and CDR2 from the germline V gene are KGHSH and LQKENI. The CDR3 region is CASSPPGGPGELFF. The CDR3 DNA reads TGTGCCAGCTCACCACCGGGGGGGCCCGGGGAGCTGTTTTTT.

The chain uses TRBV24-1 and TRBJ2-2, with 7 bases lining up with TRBD1. Per the germline V gene, CDR1 is KGHDR and CDR2 is SFDVKD. Losses at the gene ends were 4 bases for V and 5 bases for J; bases not matched to a gene: 9. CDR3 length: 16 residues. CDR3 in DNA: TGTGCCACCAGTGACGCCCGGGACAGAAGGACCGGGGAGCTGTTTTTT. It specifies CATSDARDRRTGELFF.

This chain joins TRBV13 and TRBJ2-1; TRBD1 aligns across 9 bases. Germline V gives CDR1 PRHDT, CDR2 FYEKMQ (reference sequence). This CDR3 comprises 15 residues. J gave up 5 bases and V 7 bases, and 9 bases lay outside the gene matches. CDR3 sequence: CASTGTGTGHNEQFF. CDR3 nucleotides: TGTGCCAGCACCGGAACCGGGACAGGGCACAATGAGCAGTTCTTC.

This chain connects TRBV2 to TRBJ2-4, with TRBD2 as a possible D gene (6 bases). This CDR3 comprises 14 residues. Germline loops: CDR1 SNHLY, CDR2 FYNNEI. The V gene lost 1 base and the J gene lost 8 bases, with 12 bases spanning the gap. The CDR3 region has the DNA TGTGCCAGCAGTGAAGGGCACGGAGGGGACATTCAGTACTTC. Its protein product is CASSEGHGGDIQYF.

This chain uses TRBV6-5 with TRBJ2-7; weak D call: TRBD2 (6 bases). CDR3 length: 14 residues. With 7 bases removed from V and 1 base from J, the gap between germline ends came to 14 bases. The V gene's germline CDR1 is MNHEY and CDR2 SVGAGI. CDR3 DNA: TGTGCCAGCACCTCAAGCGGGTTTTCCTACGAGCAGTACTTC. It encodes CASTSSGFSYEQYF.

This clone came up a few times. The rearrangement uses TRBV7-2 and TRBJ2-3; the match to TRBD1 covers 8 bases. CDR1 and CDR2 from the germline V gene are SGHTA and FQGNSA. Germline trimming cut 5 bases from V and 1 base from J; bases unmatched to any gene: 5. The CDR3 has 15 residues. The CDR3 DNA is TGTGCCAGCAGCCCAGGGGGCAGGGGCACAGATACGCAGTATTTT. Protein product: CASSPGGRGTDTQYF.